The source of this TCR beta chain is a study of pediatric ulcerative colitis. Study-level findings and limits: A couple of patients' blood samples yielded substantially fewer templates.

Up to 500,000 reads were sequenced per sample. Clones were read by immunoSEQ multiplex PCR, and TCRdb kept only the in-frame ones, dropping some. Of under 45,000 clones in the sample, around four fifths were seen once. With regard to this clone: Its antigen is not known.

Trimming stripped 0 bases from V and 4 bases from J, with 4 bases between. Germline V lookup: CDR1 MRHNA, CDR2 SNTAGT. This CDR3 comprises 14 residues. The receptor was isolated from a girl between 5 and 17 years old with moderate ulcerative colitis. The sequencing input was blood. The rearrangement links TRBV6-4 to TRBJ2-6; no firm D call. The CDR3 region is CASSDSGGANVLTF. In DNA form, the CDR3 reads TGTGCCAGCAGTGACTCGGGGGGGGCCAACGTCCTGACTTTC.